A single sample is the source of the 30 T cell receptor beta chains below, sequenced in a study of cytomegalovirus exposure and HLA in healthy donors. A multiplex PCR was run with 60 Vbeta primers and 13 Jbeta primers. Libraries were prepared by immunoSEQ multiplex PCR; TCRdb keeps only in-frame clonotypes and omits some of them. The table shows some 90,000 clones, with roughly 80% occurring only once. The sequencing input was PBMCs. These receptors were collected from a man in his forties or fifties in good health and CMV-seronegative.

This chain connects TRBV14 to TRBJ1-1, with D uncertain. V shed 3 bases and J shed 3 bases, with 11 bases lying between them. CDR1 SGHDN and CDR2 FVKESK come from the germline V gene. The CDR3 is 14 amino acids. In nucleotides, the CDR3 is TGTGCCAGCAGCCAGAGAGCCCAGGACACTGAAGCTTTCTTT. Translated: CASSQRAQDTEAFF.

In its sample, this clone was seen a few times. The chain uses TRBV10-3 and TRBJ2-7; 8 bases are shared with TRBD1. This CDR3 spans 15 amino acids. From germline, CDR1 is ENHRY and CDR2 SYGVKD. V was pared by 8 bases and J by 1 base, with 10 bases of the junction left unmatched. This chain's CDR3 is CAIGSTTGASYEQYF. The DNA of the CDR3 is TGTGCCATCGGATCAACGACAGGGGCTTCCTACGAGCAGTACTTC.

V usage is TRBV28 and J usage is TRBJ2-1; unclear D gene. Looked up from germline, CDR1 is MDHEN and CDR2 is SYDVKM. CDR3 length equals 15 residues. The ends were cut back, 4 bases at V and 0 bases at J, with 10 bases in the middle. CDR3 bases: TGTGCCAGCAGTTCTCCTGATAGCTCCTACAATGAGCAGTTCTTC. Translation gives CASSSPDSSYNEQFF.

This clone was found once. The V and J genes are TRBV6-6 and TRBJ2-2; TRBD2 is a possible D gene (6 bases). The CDR3 covers 15 residues. The ends were cut back, 6 bases at V and 8 bases at J, with 19 bases in the middle. Per the germline V gene, CDR1 is MNHNY and CDR2 is SVGAGI (reference sequence). DNA for the CDR3: TGTGCCAGCAGAACCGGTCGGGGGAAAATAGGGGAGCTGTTTTTT. Residues: CASRTGRGKIGELFF.

The V gene is TRBV19, the J gene TRBJ2-7; D not resolved. The V end was cut by 4 bases, the J end by 2 bases, with 15 bases between. Germline values: CDR1 LNHDA, CDR2 SQIVND (reference sequence). The CDR3 has 15 residues. This CDR3 is CASSTYYRDPYEQYF. In DNA, the CDR3 is TGTGCCAGTAGTACGTATTACAGAGATCCCTACGAGCAGTACTTC.

V gene TRBV6-5 combines with J gene TRBJ1-6; weak D call: TRBD1 (5 bases). The CDR3 covers 12 residues. Trimming took 6 bases from V and 7 from J, leaving 7 bases between them. Germline assignment: CDR1 MNHEY and CDR2 SVGAGI. The CDR3 DNA reads as TGTGCCAGCAGCCCAGGGAATTCACCCCTCCACTTT. Its translation is CASSPGNSPLHF.

The chain carries TRBV19 and TRBJ2-5, with TRBD2 identical over 8 bases. The germline gives CDR1 LNHDA, CDR2 SQIVND (reference sequence). With 3 bases clipped from V and 4 bases from J, the junction kept 10 bases outside the gene matches. The CDR3 is 16 residues long. The CDR3 DNA sequence: TGTGCCAGTAGTATTTACCCGGGGGGGGCTGGAGAGACCCAGTACTTC. Translation gives CASSIYPGGAGETQYF.

The chain uses TRBV5-8 and TRBJ1-4; the match to TRBD1 covers 7 bases. The trim removed 3 bases at V and 0 bases at J, leaving 5 bases unmatched. Germline V CDR1 and CDR2: SGHTS, YDEGEE. This CDR3 region has 16 residues. The chain's CDR3 is CASSWGTAATNEKLFF. The DNA for the CDR3 is TGTGCCAGCAGCTGGGGGACAGCCGCAACTAATGAAAAACTGTTTTTT.

V usage is TRBV5-6 and J usage is TRBJ2-3; possibly TRBD2 for D (6 bases). This CDR3 has 16 amino acids. With 0 bases removed from V and 5 bases from J, the gap between germline ends came to 16 bases. Germline CDR1 is SGHDT and CDR2 is YYEEEE. The CDR3 reads CASSLDRELLEDTQYF. Here the CDR3 DNA reads TGTGCCAGCAGCTTGGACCGGGAGTTATTGGAAGATACGCAGTATTTT.

The chain is built from TRBV18 and TRBJ2-3; D unclear. Trimming shortened V by 3 bases and J by 3 bases, and 10 bases separated the two germline ends. CDR1 is KGHSH, CDR2 LQKENI, per germline. The CDR3 extends over 14 amino acids. The CDR3 DNA sequence: TGTGCCAGCTCACCTGCGACTCGGACAGATACGCAGTATTTT. Residues: CASSPATRTDTQYF.

This rearrangement joins TRBV29-1 to TRBJ1-5; 7 nucleotides agree with TRBD1. J lost 7 bases, V lost 7 bases, and 10 bases had no gene match. The CDR3 has 13 amino acids. From germline, CDR1 is SQVTM and CDR2 ANQGSEA. This CDR3 reads CSALQGGRQPQHF. The CDR3 DNA reads as TGCAGCGCACTTCAGGGGGGTAGGCAGCCCCAGCATTTT. Full variable domain (rest looked up from reference TRBV29-1 and TRBJ1-5): SAVISQKPSRDICQRGTSLTIQCQVDSQVTMMFWYRQQPGQSLTLIATANQGSEATYESGFVIDKFPISRPNLTFSTLTVSNMSPEDSSIYLCSALQGGRQPQHFGDGTRLSIL.

The gene calls are TRBV27 and TRBJ1-3; D is ambiguous. The V gene lost 8 bases and the J gene lost 0 bases, with 11 bases spanning the gap. Germline V gives CDR1 MNHEY, CDR2 SMNVEV (reference sequence). This CDR3 comprises 14 residues. The CDR3 reads CASGLSRSGNTIYF. DNA for the CDR3: TGTGCCAGCGGGCTCTCACGCTCTGGAAACACCATATATTTT.

This clone occurred once. The chain combines TRBV29-1 with TRBJ2-5; a possible D gene is TRBD1 (6 bases). This CDR3 spans 14 amino acids. CDR1 and CDR2 from the germline V gene are SQVTM and ANQGSEA. The V gene lost 6 bases and the J gene lost 5 bases, with 19 bases spanning the gap. The chain's CDR3 is CSVRHRAIRETQYF. Written as DNA, the CDR3 is TGCAGCGTCAGGCACAGGGCTATCCGGGAGACCCAGTACTTC. The variable domain in full, with the rest retrieved from reference TRBV29-1 and TRBJ2-5, is SAVISQKPSRDICQRGTSLTIQCQVDSQVTMMFWYRQQPGQSLTLIATANQGSEATYESGFVIDKFPISRPNLTFSTLTVSNMSPEDSSIYLCSVRHRAIRETQYFGPGTRLLVL.

This chain joins TRBV7-8 and TRBJ1-2, with D tentatively TRBD1 (5 bases). CDR3 length: 16 amino acids. In germline, CDR1 is SGHVS, CDR2 FQNEAQ. Trimming left V 3 bases short and J 0 bases short, with 14 bases between. The CDR3 reads CASSFVGRASNYGYTF. CDR3 coding DNA: TGTGCCAGCAGCTTCGTTGGCAGGGCCTCTAACTATGGCTACACCTTC.

The gene calls are TRBV4-1 and TRBJ2-7; TRBD2 might be the D (5 bases). The CDR3 extends over 16 amino acids. The V gene's germline CDR1 is MGHRA and CDR2 YSYEKL. Trimming cost V 4 bases and J 7 bases, with 23 bases left between them. For the CDR3, the DNA is TGCGCCAGCAGCCTCACCCTCGGGGTACGGCAAACAGAGCAGTACTTC. It specifies CASSLTLGVRQTEQYF.

V usage is TRBV7-2 and J usage is TRBJ2-7, with D unresolved. Trimming pared 1 base from V and 0 bases from J, leaving 7 bases between. CDR3 length: 14 amino acids. Germline values: CDR1 SGHTA, CDR2 FQGNSA. This chain's CDR3 is CASSLVSNSYEQYF. CDR3 DNA sequence: TGTGCCAGCAGCTTAGTAAGCAACTCCTACGAGCAGTACTTC.

This rearrangement joins TRBV10-3 to TRBJ1-1, with a weak D call TRBD1 (6 bases). From germline, CDR1 is ENHRY and CDR2 SYGVKD. CDR3 length: 17 amino acids. Between the trimmed V and J ends, which lost 4 bases and 5 bases, there was a span of 23 bases. CDR3 coding DNA: TGTGCCATCAGTGTGGGGGGGGCGATCGATTACGGAACTGAAGCTTTCTTT. Its protein product is CAISVGGAIDYGTEAFF.

The chain is built from TRBV19 and TRBJ1-1, with 10 positions matching TRBD1. The V segment lost 4 bases and the J segment 3 bases; nucleotides outside the gene matches: 8. The CDR3 is 16 amino acids. Germline lookup yields CDR1 LNHDA and CDR2 SQIVND (reference sequence). The CDR3 DNA is TGTGCCAGTAGTAAAAAGCCCGGGACAGGGGACACTGAAGCTTTCTTT. It specifies CASSKKPGTGDTEAFF.

The chain couples TRBV4-2 to TRBJ2-5; 8 bases are shared with TRBD2. The CDR3 spans 16 residues. V lost 3 bases to trimming and J lost 1 base; unmatched junction nucleotides: 7. Germline-derived CDR1 and CDR2 are LGHNA and YNFKEQ. CDR3 in DNA: TGTGCCAGCAGCCACCCAGCGGGGGTAACCCAAGAGACCCAGTACTTC. It yields the protein CASSHPAGVTQETQYF.

The rearrangement links TRBV28 to TRBJ1-6, with 7 nucleotides matching TRBD1. V dropped 6 bases and J dropped 8; count of bases not matched to a gene: 7. This CDR3 contains 14 residues. Germline V gives CDR1 MDHEN, CDR2 SYDVKM. The CDR3 region has the DNA TGTGCCAGCAGCTCCCAGGGGGTTCATTCACCCCTCCACTTT. This encodes CASSSQGVHSPLHF. The full variable domain, with the rest looked up from reference TRBV28 and TRBJ1-6, is DVKVTQSSRYLVKRTGEKVFLECVQDMDHENMFWYRQDPGLGLRLIYFSYDVKMKEKGDIPEGYSVSREKKERFSLILESASTNQTSMYLCASSSQGVHSPLHFGNGTRLTVT.

The rearrangement joins TRBV18 to TRBJ1-5; possible D gene TRBD1, 5 bases. The CDR3 extends over 15 amino acids. Germline-derived CDR1 and CDR2 are KGHSH and LQKENI. With 3 bases removed from V and 5 bases from J, the gap between germline ends came to 14 bases. The CDR3 sequence is CASSPYRQSHQPQHF. DNA for the CDR3: TGTGCCAGCTCACCCTATAGACAGAGCCATCAGCCCCAGCATTTT.

J is TRBJ2-3 and V is TRBV9; 9 positions match TRBD2. The junction had 9 bases not matched to a gene; V was cut back by 6 bases and J by 4 bases. CDR1 SGDLS and CDR2 YYNGEE come from the germline V gene. The CDR3 is 15 amino acids. The CDR3 DNA follows: TGTGCCAGCACCGACCAGGCTAGCGGGGCAGATACGCAGTATTTT. This sequence encodes CASTDQASGADTQYF. Filled out from reference TRBV9 and TRBJ2-3, the complete variable domain reads DSGVTQTPKHLITATGQRVTLRCSPRSGDLSVYWYQQSLDQGLQFLIQYYNGEERAKGNILERFSAQQFPDLHSELNLSSLELGDSALYFCASTDQASGADTQYFGPGTRLTVL.

This clone was recorded once. The CDR3: CASSMGPGIPQHF. CDR3 DNA: TGTGCCAGTAGTATGGGCCCCGGGATACCCCAGCATTTT. The V call is TRBV19, the J call TRBJ1-5; D unclear. The germline V gene has CDR1 LNHDA and CDR2 SQIVND (reference sequence). This CDR3 is built from 13 residues. Trimming pared 3 bases from V and 10 bases from J, leaving 13 bases between.

The chain combines TRBV7-6 with TRBJ2-3; D may be TRBD2 (6 bases). The CDR3 is made up of 16 amino acids. Germline V gives CDR1 SGHVS, CDR2 FNYEAQ. V lost 6 bases to trimming and J lost 0 bases, with 16 bases between them. DNA of the CDR3: TGTGCCAGCAGGCGGGGAGGCCAAATGAGCACAGATACGCAGTATTTT. The encoded protein is CASRRGGQMSTDTQYF.

This chain joins TRBV5-1 and TRBJ1-2; D is unclear. V shed 3 bases and J shed 2 bases, with 8 bases lying between them. Germline CDR1 is SGHRS and CDR2 is YFSETQ. This CDR3 region has 13 residues. CDR3 amino acids: CASSYTDNYGYTF. For the CDR3, the DNA is TGCGCCAGCAGCTACACAGACAACTATGGCTACACCTTC.

This chain uses TRBV5-6 with TRBJ2-5, with D maybe TRBD2 (6 bases). V was shortened by 4 bases and J by 9 bases, with 19 bases between the two germline ends. The length of the CDR3 is 14 residues. Germline lookup yields CDR1 SGHDT and CDR2 YYEEEE. CDR3 in amino acids: CASSNRDLKRAQYF. In DNA form, the CDR3 reads TGTGCCAGCAGCAACCGGGACCTTAAGCGGGCCCAGTACTTC.

The chain combines TRBV28 with TRBJ2-7; no firm D call. This CDR3 is 11 amino acids long. Germline V gene data show CDR1 as MDHEN and CDR2 as SYDVKM. The ends were cut back, 5 bases at V and 6 bases at J, with 8 bases in the middle. DNA of the CDR3: TGTGCCAGCAGTCATACGGTCGAGCAGTACTTC. Translating gives CASSHTVEQYF.

This chain joins TRBV5-1 and TRBJ1-1; TRBD1 is a possible D gene (5 bases). Germline V gene sequence: CDR1 SGHRS, CDR2 YFSETQ. This CDR3 is 15 amino acids long. V dropped 3 bases and J dropped 2 bases, with 14 bases sitting between them. CDR3 in amino acids: CASSSQWGVNTEAFF. The CDR3 region has the DNA TGCGCCAGCAGCTCCCAATGGGGGGTAAACACTGAAGCTTTCTTT.

V and J are TRBV11-2 and TRBJ2-1; D is uncertain. V was pared by 1 base and J by 10 bases, with 8 bases between. CDR3 size: 12 residues. Germline lookup yields CDR1 SGHAT and CDR2 FQNNGV. CDR3 nucleotides: TGTGCCAGCAGCTTAGCTAAGATAGAGCAGTTCTTC. Protein product: CASSLAKIEQFF.

Concerning this clone itself: An end of the junction does not agree with germline; a read error may underlie this. The chain employs TRBV7-9 and TRBJ1-1; no reliable D call. The CDR3 sequence is 14 residues long. Germline CDR1 is SEHNR and CDR2 is FQNEAQ (reference sequence). CDR3 nucleotide sequence: TGTTCCAGCAGCTCACCGGGGTTGAACACTGAAGCTTTCTTT. Encoded protein: CSSSSPGLNTEAFF.